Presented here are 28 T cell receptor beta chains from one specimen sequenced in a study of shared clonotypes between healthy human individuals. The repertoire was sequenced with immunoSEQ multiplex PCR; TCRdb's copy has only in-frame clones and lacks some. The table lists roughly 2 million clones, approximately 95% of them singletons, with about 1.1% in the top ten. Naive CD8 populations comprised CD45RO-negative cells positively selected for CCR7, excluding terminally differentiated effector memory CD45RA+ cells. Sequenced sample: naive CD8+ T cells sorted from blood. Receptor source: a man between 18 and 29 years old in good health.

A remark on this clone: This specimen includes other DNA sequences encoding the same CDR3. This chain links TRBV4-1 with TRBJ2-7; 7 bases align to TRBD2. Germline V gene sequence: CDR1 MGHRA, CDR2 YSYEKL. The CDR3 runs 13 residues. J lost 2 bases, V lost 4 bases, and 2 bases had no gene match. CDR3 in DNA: TGCGCCAGCAGCCGGGGGGGAGCCTACGAGCAGTACTTC. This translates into CASSRGGAYEQYF.

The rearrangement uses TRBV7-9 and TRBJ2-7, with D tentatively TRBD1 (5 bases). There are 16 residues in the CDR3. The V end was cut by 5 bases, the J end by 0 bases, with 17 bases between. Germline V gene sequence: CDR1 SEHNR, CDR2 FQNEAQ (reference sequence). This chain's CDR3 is CASSKGSSGSSYEQYF. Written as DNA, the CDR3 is TGTGCCAGCAGCAAGGGGTCCTCAGGTAGCTCCTACGAGCAGTACTTC.

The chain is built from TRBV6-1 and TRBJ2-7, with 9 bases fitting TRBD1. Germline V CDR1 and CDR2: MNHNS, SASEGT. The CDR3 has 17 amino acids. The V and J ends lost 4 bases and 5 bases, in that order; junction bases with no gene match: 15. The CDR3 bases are TGTGCCAGCAGTGCCGGAGGGTCCGGGACAGGGTGGCACGAGCAGTACTTC. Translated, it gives CASSAGGSGTGWHEQYF.

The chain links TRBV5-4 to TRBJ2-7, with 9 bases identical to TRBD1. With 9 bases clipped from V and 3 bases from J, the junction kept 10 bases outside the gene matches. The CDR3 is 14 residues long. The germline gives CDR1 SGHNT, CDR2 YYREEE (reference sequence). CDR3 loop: CATSPGTGIYEQYF. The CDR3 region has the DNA TGTGCCACCTCCCCCGGGACAGGGATCTACGAGCAGTACTTC.

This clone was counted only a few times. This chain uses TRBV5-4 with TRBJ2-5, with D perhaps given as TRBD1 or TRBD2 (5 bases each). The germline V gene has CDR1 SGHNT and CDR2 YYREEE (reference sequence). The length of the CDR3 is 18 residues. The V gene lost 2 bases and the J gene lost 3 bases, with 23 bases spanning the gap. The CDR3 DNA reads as TGTGCCAGCAGCTTAGATCCGGGACCCCTCCGGTTAGAAGAGACCCAGTACTTC. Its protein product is CASSLDPGPLRLEETQYF. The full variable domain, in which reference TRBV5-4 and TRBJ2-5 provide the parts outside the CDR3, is ETGVTQSPTHLIKTRGQQVTLRCSSQSGHNTVSWYQQALGQGPQFIFQYYREEENGRGNFPPRFSGLQFPNYSSELNVNALELDDSALYLCASSLDPGPLRLEETQYFGPGTRLLVL.

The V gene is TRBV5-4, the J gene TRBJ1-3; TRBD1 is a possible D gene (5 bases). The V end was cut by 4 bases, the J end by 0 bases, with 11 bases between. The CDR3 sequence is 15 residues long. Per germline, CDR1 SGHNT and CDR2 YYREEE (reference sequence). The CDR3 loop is CASSHGDYSGNTIYF. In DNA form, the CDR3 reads TGTGCCAGCAGCCATGGGGACTACTCTGGAAACACCATATATTTT.

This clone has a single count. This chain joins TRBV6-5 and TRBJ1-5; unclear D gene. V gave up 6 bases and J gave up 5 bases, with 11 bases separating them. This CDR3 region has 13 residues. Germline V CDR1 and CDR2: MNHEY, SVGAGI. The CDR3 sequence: CASSLDAYQPQHF. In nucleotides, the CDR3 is TGTGCCAGCAGCCTGGACGCCTATCAGCCCCAGCATTTT.

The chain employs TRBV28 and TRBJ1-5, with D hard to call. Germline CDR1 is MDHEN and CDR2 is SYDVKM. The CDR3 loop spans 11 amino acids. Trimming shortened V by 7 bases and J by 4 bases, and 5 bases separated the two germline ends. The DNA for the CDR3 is TGTGCCAGCATGGGAAATCAGCCCCAGCATTTT. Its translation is CASMGNQPQHF.

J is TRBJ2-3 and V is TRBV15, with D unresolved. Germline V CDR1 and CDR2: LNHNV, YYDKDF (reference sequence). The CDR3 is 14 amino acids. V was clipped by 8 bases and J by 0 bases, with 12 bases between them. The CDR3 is CATWAFGSTDTQYF. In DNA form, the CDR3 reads TGTGCCACCTGGGCCTTTGGGAGCACAGATACGCAGTATTTT.

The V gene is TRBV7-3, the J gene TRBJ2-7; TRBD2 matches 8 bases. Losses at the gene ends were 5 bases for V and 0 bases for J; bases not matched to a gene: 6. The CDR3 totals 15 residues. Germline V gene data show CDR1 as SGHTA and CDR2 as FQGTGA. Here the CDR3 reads CASSPLAASSYEQYF. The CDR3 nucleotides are TGTGCCAGCAGCCCACTAGCGGCAAGCTCCTACGAGCAGTACTTC. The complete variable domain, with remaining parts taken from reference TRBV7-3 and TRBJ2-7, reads GAGVSQTPSNKVTEKGKYVELRCDPISGHTALYWYRQSLGQGPEFLIYFQGTGAADDSGLPNDRFFAVRPEGSVSTLKIQRTERGDSAVYLCASSPLAASSYEQYFGPGTRLTVT.

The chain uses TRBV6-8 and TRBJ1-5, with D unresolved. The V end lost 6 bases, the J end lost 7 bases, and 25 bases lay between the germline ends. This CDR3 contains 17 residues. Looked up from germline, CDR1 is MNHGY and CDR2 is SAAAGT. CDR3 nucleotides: TGTGCCAGCAGCGTACCTCACGCGGGCGGCAGAAGGCAGCCCCAGCATTTT. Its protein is CASSVPHAGGRRQPQHF.

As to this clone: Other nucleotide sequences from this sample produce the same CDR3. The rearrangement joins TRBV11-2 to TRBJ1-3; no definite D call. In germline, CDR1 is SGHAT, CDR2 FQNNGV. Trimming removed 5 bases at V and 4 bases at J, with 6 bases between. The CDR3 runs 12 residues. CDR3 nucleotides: TGTGCCAGCAGCCCGTCGGGAAACACCATATATTTT. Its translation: CASSPSGNTIYF.

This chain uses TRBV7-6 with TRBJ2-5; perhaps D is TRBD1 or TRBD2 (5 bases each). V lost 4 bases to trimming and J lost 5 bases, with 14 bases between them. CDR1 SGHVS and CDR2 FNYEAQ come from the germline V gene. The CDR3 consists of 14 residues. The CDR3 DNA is TGTGCCAGCAGCTCTTCAGGGACGAGGGAGACCCAGTACTTC. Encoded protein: CASSSSGTRETQYF.

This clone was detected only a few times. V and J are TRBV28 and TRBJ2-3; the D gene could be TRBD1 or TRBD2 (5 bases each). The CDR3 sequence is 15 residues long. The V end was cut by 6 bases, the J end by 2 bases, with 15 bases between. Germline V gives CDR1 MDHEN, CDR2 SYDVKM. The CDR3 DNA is TGTGCCAGCAGGTCCAAGAGGGGCCCCACAGATACGCAGTATTTT. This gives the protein CASRSKRGPTDTQYF.

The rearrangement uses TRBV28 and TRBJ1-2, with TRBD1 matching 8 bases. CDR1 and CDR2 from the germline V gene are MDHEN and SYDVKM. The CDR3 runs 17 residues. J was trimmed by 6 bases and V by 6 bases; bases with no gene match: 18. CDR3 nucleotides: TGTGCCAGCAGCCCACGGACAGGGCAGGGGCGACCGGATGGCTACACCTTC. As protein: CASSPRTGQGRPDGYTF.

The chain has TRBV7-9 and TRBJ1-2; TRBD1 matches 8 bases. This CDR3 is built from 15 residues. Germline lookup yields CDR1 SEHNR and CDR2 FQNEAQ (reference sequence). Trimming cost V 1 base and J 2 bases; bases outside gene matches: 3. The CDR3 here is CASSLGTGMNYGYTF. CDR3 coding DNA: TGTGCCAGCAGCTTAGGGACAGGGATGAACTATGGCTACACCTTC.

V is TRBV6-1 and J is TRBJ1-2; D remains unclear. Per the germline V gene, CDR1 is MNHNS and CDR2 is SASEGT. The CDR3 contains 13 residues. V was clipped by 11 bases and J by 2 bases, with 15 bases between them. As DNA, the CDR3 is TGTGCCTCTAATCCGCGCGGGAACTATGGCTACACCTTC. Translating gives CASNPRGNYGYTF.

The CDR3 reads CASSLSPGLAQRETQYF. The CDR3 DNA follows: TGTGCCAGCAGCTTGTCCCCGGGACTAGCCCAGAGGGAGACCCAGTACTTC. The chain employs TRBV5-6 and TRBJ2-5; 9 bases align to TRBD2. CDR1 SGHDT and CDR2 YYEEEE come from the germline V gene. The CDR3 consists of 17 residues. V was pared by 1 base and J by 5 bases, with 12 bases of the junction left unmatched.

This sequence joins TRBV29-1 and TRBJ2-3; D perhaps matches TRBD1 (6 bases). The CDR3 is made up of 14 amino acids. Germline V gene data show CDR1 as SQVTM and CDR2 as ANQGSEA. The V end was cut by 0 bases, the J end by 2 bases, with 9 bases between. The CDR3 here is CSVEETGFTDTQYF. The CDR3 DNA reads TGCAGCGTTGAAGAGACAGGATTCACAGATACGCAGTATTTT.

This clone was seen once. CDR3 sequence reads: CASSQRSGNTIYF. CDR3 nucleotides: TGTGCCAGCAGCCAGAGGAGTGGCAACACCATATATTTT. V and J are TRBV13 and TRBJ1-3, with D hard to call. V was trimmed by 5 bases and J by 7 bases, leaving 12 bases between them. The CDR3 runs 13 residues. Germline V gene data show CDR1 as PRHDT and CDR2 as FYEKMQ (reference sequence).

DNA for the CDR3: TGCGCCAGCAGCCAACCCTCTAGGCGCGGGTGGAGCACAGATACGCAGTATTTT. This sequence encodes CASSQPSRRGWSTDTQYF. The chain is built from TRBV4-1 and TRBJ2-3; D may be TRBD2 (5 bases). The ends were cut back, 2 bases at V and 0 bases at J, with 18 bases in the middle. CDR3 length: 18 amino acids. Germline CDR1 reads MGHRA; CDR2 reads YSYEKL.

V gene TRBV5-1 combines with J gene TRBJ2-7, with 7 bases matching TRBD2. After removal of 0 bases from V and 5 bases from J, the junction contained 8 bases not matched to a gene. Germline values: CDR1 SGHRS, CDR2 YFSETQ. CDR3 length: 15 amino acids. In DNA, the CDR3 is TGCGCCAGCAGCTTGGAGGGAGGGCCTATGGACGAGCAGTACTTC. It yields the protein CASSLEGGPMDEQYF.

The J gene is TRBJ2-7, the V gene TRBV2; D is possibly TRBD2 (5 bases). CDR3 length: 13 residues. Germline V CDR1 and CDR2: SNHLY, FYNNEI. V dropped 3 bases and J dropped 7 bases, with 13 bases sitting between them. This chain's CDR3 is CASSDGLVWEQYF. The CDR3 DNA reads TGTGCCAGCAGTGACGGACTCGTGTGGGAGCAGTACTTC.

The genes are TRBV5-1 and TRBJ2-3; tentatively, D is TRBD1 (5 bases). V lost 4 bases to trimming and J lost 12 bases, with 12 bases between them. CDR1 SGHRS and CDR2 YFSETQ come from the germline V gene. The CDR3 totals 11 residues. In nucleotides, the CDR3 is TGCGCCAGCAGCGACAGTGGCCCCCAGTATTTT. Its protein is CASSDSGPQYF.

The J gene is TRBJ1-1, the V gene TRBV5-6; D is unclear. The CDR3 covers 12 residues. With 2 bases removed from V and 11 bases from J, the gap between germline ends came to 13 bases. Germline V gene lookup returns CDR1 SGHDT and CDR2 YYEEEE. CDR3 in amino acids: CASSLYGLGAFF. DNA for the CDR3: TGTGCCAGCAGCTTATACGGACTAGGGGCTTTCTTT. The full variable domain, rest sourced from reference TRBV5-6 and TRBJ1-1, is DAGVTQSPTHLIKTRGQQVTLRCSPKSGHDTVSWYQQALGQGPQFIFQYYEEEERQRGNFPDRFSGHQFPNYSSELNVNALLLGDSALYLCASSLYGLGAFFGQGTRLTVV.

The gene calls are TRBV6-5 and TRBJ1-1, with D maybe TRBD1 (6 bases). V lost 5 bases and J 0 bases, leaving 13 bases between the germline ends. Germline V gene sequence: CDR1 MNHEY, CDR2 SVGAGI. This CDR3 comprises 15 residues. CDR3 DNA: TGTGCCAGCAGTGTAACAGGGACCTTGAACACTGAAGCTTTCTTT. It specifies CASSVTGTLNTEAFF.

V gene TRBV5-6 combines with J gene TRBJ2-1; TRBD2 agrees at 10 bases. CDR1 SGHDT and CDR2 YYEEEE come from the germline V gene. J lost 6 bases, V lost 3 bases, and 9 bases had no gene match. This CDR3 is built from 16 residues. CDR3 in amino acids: CASSWKREGLPNEQFF. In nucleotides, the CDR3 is TGTGCCAGCAGCTGGAAGCGGGAGGGCCTTCCCAATGAGCAGTTCTTC.

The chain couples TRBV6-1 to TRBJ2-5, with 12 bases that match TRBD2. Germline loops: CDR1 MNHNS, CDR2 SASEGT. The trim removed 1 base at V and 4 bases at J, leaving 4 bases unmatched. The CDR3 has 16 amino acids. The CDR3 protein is CASSEDPSGGGETQYF. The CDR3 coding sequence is TGTGCCAGCAGTGAAGACCCTAGCGGGGGGGGAGAGACCCAGTACTTC.